This is a list of T cell receptor beta chains from one sample in a study of cytomegalovirus exposure and HLA in healthy donors. Sequencing used immunoSEQ multiplex PCR; TCRdb keeps in-frame clones, though not all of them. The sample records hundreds of thousands of clones, 77% being singletons. Sequenced: PBMCs. The receptor source for this set is an older woman in good health and CMV-seropositive. CDR3s include the opening cysteine and the closing phenylalanine or tryptophan. Fields, in order: V gene, clone size, D gene, J gene, CDR3 DNA, CDR3 protein. A D gene is named only where the DNA matches it firmly. Clone size is shown for a subset of rows, as once, few, many or a class of expanded clone.

v_gene: TRBV6-5; abundance: once; d_gene: -; j_gene: TRBJ1-1; CDR3nt: TGTGCCAGCAAGGTTATGACAACGAACACTGAAGCTTTCTTT; CDR3aa: CASKVMTTNTEAFF
v_gene: TRBV5-1; abundance: once; d_gene: -; j_gene: TRBJ2-3; CDR3nt: TGCGCCAGCAGCCCGGCGGCAGTCAGCACAGATACGCAGTATTTT; CDR3aa: CASSPAAVSTDTQYF
v_gene: TRBV7-8; abundance: -; d_gene: -; j_gene: TRBJ2-7; CDR3nt: TGTGCCAGCAGCTTAGTGGGGGCCGCTGTGAACGAGCAGTACTTC; CDR3aa: CASSLVGAAVNEQYF
v_gene: TRBV5-1; abundance: -; d_gene: TRBD1; j_gene: TRBJ2-7; CDR3nt: TGCGCCAGCAGAAAAAGGACAGGGGTCTCCTACGAGCAGTACTTC; CDR3aa: CASRKRTGVSYEQYF
v_gene: TRBV6-5; abundance: once; d_gene: TRBD2; j_gene: TRBJ2-4; CDR3nt: TGTGCCAGCCGGGGGGGGGCCAAAAACATTCAGTACTTC; CDR3aa: CASRGGAKNIQYF
v_gene: TRBV19; abundance: -; d_gene: TRBD1; j_gene: TRBJ2-4; CDR3nt: TGTGCCAGTACTATAACCGGGACAGGGGTCGGTATAGCCAAAAACATTCAGTACTTC; CDR3aa: CASTITGTGVGIAKNIQYF
v_gene: TRBV9; abundance: -; d_gene: TRBD2; j_gene: TRBJ2-3; CDR3nt: TGTGCCAGCAGCCGAGGGACTAGCGGTTACACAGATACGCAGTATTTT; CDR3aa: CASSRGTSGYTDTQYF
v_gene: TRBV6-1; abundance: once; d_gene: TRBD2; j_gene: TRBJ2-5; CDR3nt: TGTGCCAGCGGACTAGCGGGGGTCCAAGAGACCCAGTACTTC; CDR3aa: CASGLAGVQETQYF
v_gene: TRBV5-4; abundance: -; d_gene: -; j_gene: TRBJ1-1; CDR3nt: TGTGCCAGCAGCTTGGGAGGGCTCACTGAAGCTTTCTTT; CDR3aa: CASSLGGLTEAFF
v_gene: TRBV6-5; abundance: -; d_gene: TRBD1; j_gene: TRBJ2-7; CDR3nt: TGTGCCAGCAGGTCCCCCGGGACAGGGGGCCGCGAGCAGTACTTC; CDR3aa: CASRSPGTGGREQYF
v_gene: TRBV6-4; abundance: -; d_gene: TRBD1; j_gene: TRBJ2-3; CDR3nt: TGTGCCAGCAGTGCCTTTCAGGGACAGGGGGCAACAGATACGCAGTATTTT; CDR3aa: CASSAFQGQGATDTQYF
v_gene: TRBV27; abundance: -; d_gene: -; j_gene: TRBJ2-7; CDR3nt: TGTGCCAGCAGTTCCGTCACGAGGGCGGGGAAGTACGAGCAGTACTTC; CDR3aa: CASSSVTRAGKYEQYF
v_gene: TRBV19; abundance: -; d_gene: -; j_gene: TRBJ1-4; CDR3nt: TGTGCCAGTAGTATTGGTGGGCGCGAAAAACTGTTTTTT; CDR3aa: CASSIGGREKLFF
v_gene: TRBV11-1; abundance: -; d_gene: TRBD2; j_gene: TRBJ2-1; CDR3nt: TGTGCCAGCAGCTTTTCGGGACTAGCAAGTTCCGACAATGAGCAGTTCTTC; CDR3aa: CASSFSGLASSDNEQFF
v_gene: TRBV7-6; abundance: -; d_gene: TRBD1; j_gene: TRBJ1-2; CDR3nt: TGTGCCAGCAGCCCCGAGGACAGGGTCTATGGCTACACCTTC; CDR3aa: CASSPEDRVYGYTF
v_gene: TRBV7-8; abundance: few; d_gene: TRBD1; j_gene: TRBJ1-2; CDR3nt: TGTGCCAGCAGCCGGGGACAGTGGACGGGCTACACCTTC; CDR3aa: CASSRGQWTGYTF
v_gene: TRBV4-1; abundance: -; d_gene: TRBD2; j_gene: TRBJ2-5; CDR3nt: TGCGCCAGCAGCCCAGGGGGACTAGCGGGAGGGGAGACCCAGTACTTC; CDR3aa: CASSPGGLAGGETQYF
v_gene: TRBV23-1; abundance: -; d_gene: -; j_gene: TRBJ1-2; CDR3nt: TGCGCCAGCAGTCAACCCGGGGACTATGGCTACACCTTC; CDR3aa: CASSQPGDYGYTF
v_gene: TRBV29-1; abundance: -; d_gene: TRBD1; j_gene: TRBJ1-5; CDR3nt: TGCAGCGTTCACCCGGGGGAGCTACAGGGGGCGGGTCAGCCCCAGCATTTT; CDR3aa: CSVHPGELQGAGQPQHF
v_gene: TRBV18; abundance: once; d_gene: -; j_gene: TRBJ1-5; CDR3nt: TGTGCCAGCTCACCCGTTGAGGATCGCCAGCCCCAGCATTTT; CDR3aa: CASSPVEDRQPQHF
v_gene: TRBV18; abundance: -; d_gene: TRBD1; j_gene: TRBJ1-1; CDR3nt: TGTGCCAGCTCGCCCGACAGGGATGAAGCTTTCTTT; CDR3aa: CASSPDRDEAFF
v_gene: TRBV2; abundance: -; d_gene: TRBD2; j_gene: TRBJ2-5; CDR3nt: TGTGCCAGCAGGGACCCACTAGCGGGAGGGCCAGAGACCCAGTACTTC; CDR3aa: CASRDPLAGGPETQYF
v_gene: TRBV5-4; abundance: -; d_gene: -; j_gene: TRBJ2-3; CDR3nt: TGTGCCAGCCGCCCCAGGGCCTCCACAGATACGCAGTATTTT; CDR3aa: CASRPRASTDTQYF
v_gene: TRBV6-1; abundance: -; d_gene: -; j_gene: TRBJ1-5; CDR3nt: TGTGCCAGCGGAGCCTCCCACCGGGACAACAAGAATTTT; CDR3aa: CASGASHRDNKNF
v_gene: TRBV6-6; abundance: few; d_gene: TRBD2; j_gene: TRBJ2-3; CDR3nt: TGTGCCAGCAACAGACTAGCGGGGGACAATACGCAGTATTTT; CDR3aa: CASNRLAGDNTQYF
v_gene: TRBV5-4; abundance: -; d_gene: -; j_gene: TRBJ2-3; CDR3nt: TGTGCCAGCAGCTTGGCGGGGGACCCCACAGATACGCAGTATTTT; CDR3aa: CASSLAGDPTDTQYF
v_gene: TRBV6-5; abundance: -; d_gene: TRBD2; j_gene: TRBJ2-7; CDR3nt: TGTGCCAGCAGTTACTCGACCAGCGGGGGGTTCTACGAGCAGTACTTC; CDR3aa: CASSYSTSGGFYEQYF
v_gene: TRBV2; abundance: few; d_gene: -; j_gene: TRBJ2-1; CDR3nt: TGTGCCAGCAATAGCGACAGGTACAATGAGCAGTTCTTC; CDR3aa: CASNSDRYNEQFF
v_gene: TRBV10-3; abundance: -; d_gene: -; j_gene: TRBJ2-4; CDR3nt: TGTGCCATCAGTGAGTCGAGATACAGGGGAGGTCGGGAACTTTCGGGTCAGTACTTC; CDR3aa: CAISESRYRGGRELSGQYF
v_gene: TRBV5-1; abundance: -; d_gene: -; j_gene: TRBJ1-4; CDR3nt: TGCGCCAGCAGCTTCGGGGGGCCGGATGAAAAACTGTTTTTT; CDR3aa: CASSFGGPDEKLFF
v_gene: TRBV18; abundance: -; d_gene: TRBD1; j_gene: TRBJ2-7; CDR3nt: TGTGCCAGCTCACCCCAACCCGGGACAGGGGGCTCCGAGCAGTACTTC; CDR3aa: CASSPQPGTGGSEQYF
v_gene: TRBV18; abundance: -; d_gene: TRBD1; j_gene: TRBJ2-7; CDR3nt: TGTGCCAGCTCACCAGGGACAGGCTACGAGCAGTACTTC; CDR3aa: CASSPGTGYEQYF
v_gene: TRBV7-8; abundance: -; d_gene: -; j_gene: TRBJ2-7; CDR3nt: TGTGCCAGCAGCCGGGACGGAGGGATCTACGAGCAGTACTTC; CDR3aa: CASSRDGGIYEQYF
v_gene: TRBV5-1; abundance: -; d_gene: -; j_gene: TRBJ1-2; CDR3nt: TGCGCCAGCAGCTTGTCGGACAGCCCCTATGGCTACACCTTC; CDR3aa: CASSLSDSPYGYTF
v_gene: TRBV2; abundance: few; d_gene: -; j_gene: TRBJ2-1; CDR3nt: TGTGCCAGCAGTGAAGAACTAACAAAGCAGTTCTTC; CDR3aa: CASSEELTKQFF
v_gene: TRBV4-1; abundance: -; d_gene: TRBD1; j_gene: TRBJ2-3; CDR3nt: TGCGCCAGCAGCCAGGGGACAGCGACTTCTAGCACAGATACGCAGTATTTT; CDR3aa: CASSQGTATSSTDTQYF
v_gene: TRBV5-4; abundance: -; d_gene: TRBD1; j_gene: TRBJ1-2; CDR3nt: TGTGCCAGCAGCTCACAGGGGGATATAAACTATGGCTACACCTTC; CDR3aa: CASSSQGDINYGYTF
v_gene: TRBV5-4; abundance: once; d_gene: TRBD1; j_gene: TRBJ2-3; CDR3nt: TGTGCCAGCAGCTTCCGGACAGGGGAAAGCACAGATACGCAGTATTTT; CDR3aa: CASSFRTGESTDTQYF
v_gene: TRBV2; abundance: -; d_gene: -; j_gene: TRBJ1-5; CDR3nt: TGTGCCAGCAGGGGGGGGAGAAATCAGCCCCAGCATTTT; CDR3aa: CASRGGRNQPQHF
v_gene: TRBV6-6; abundance: -; d_gene: TRBD1; j_gene: TRBJ1-2; CDR3nt: TGTGCCAGCAGAGACAGGGTCGGGTATGGCTACACCTTC; CDR3aa: CASRDRVGYGYTF
v_gene: TRBV15; abundance: -; d_gene: -; j_gene: TRBJ1-1; CDR3nt: TGTGCCACCAGCAGAGATCAGGGCCTGGGGGCTTTCTTT; CDR3aa: CATSRDQGLGAFF
v_gene: TRBV7-9; abundance: -; d_gene: TRBD2; j_gene: TRBJ2-3; CDR3nt: TGTTCCAGCAGCTTAGTGCGGGGGGGCGTGGCAGATACGCAGTATTTT; CDR3aa: CSSSLVRGGVADTQYF
v_gene: TRBV2; abundance: -; d_gene: -; j_gene: TRBJ2-7; CDR3nt: TGTGCCAGCAGCACCGGACGGACACCTTCCTACGAGCAGTACTTC; CDR3aa: CASSTGRTPSYEQYF
v_gene: TRBV4-2; abundance: -; d_gene: TRBD2; j_gene: TRBJ2-3; CDR3nt: TGTGCCAGCAGCCCTCGAACCGGGCGGGGGGGCACAGATACGCAGTATTTT; CDR3aa: CASSPRTGRGGTDTQYF
v_gene: TRBV2; abundance: -; d_gene: TRBD1; j_gene: TRBJ1-5; CDR3nt: TGTGCCAGCAGTGCGACAGGGGGACATCAGCCCCAGCATTTT; CDR3aa: CASSATGGHQPQHF
v_gene: TRBV5-1; abundance: few; d_gene: -; j_gene: TRBJ2-2; CDR3nt: TGCGCCAGCAGCTTGCAGGGTCACACCGGGGAGCTGTTTTTT; CDR3aa: CASSLQGHTGELFF
v_gene: TRBV30; abundance: once; d_gene: -; j_gene: TRBJ2-2; CDR3nt: TGTGCCTGGAGTGGGAGCGGGGAGCTGTTTTTT; CDR3aa: CAWSGSGELFF
v_gene: TRBV27; abundance: -; d_gene: TRBD1; j_gene: TRBJ1-5; CDR3nt: TGTGCCAGCTGTCCCGCCCACAGGGGGAATCAGCCCCAGCATTTT; CDR3aa: CASCPAHRGNQPQHF
v_gene: TRBV18; abundance: -; d_gene: TRBD1; j_gene: TRBJ2-2; CDR3nt: TGTGCCAGCTCACCACGGGACAGGGCAGGCGGGGAGCTGTTTTTT; CDR3aa: CASSPRDRAGGELFF
v_gene: TRBV5-1; abundance: once; d_gene: -; j_gene: TRBJ1-4; CDR3nt: TGCGCCAGCAGGGAGGGACCTAATGAAAAACTGTTTTTT; CDR3aa: CASREGPNEKLFF
v_gene: TRBV6-1; abundance: few; d_gene: TRBD1; j_gene: TRBJ1-2; CDR3nt: TGTGCCAGCAGTGAGACAGGGTGGCGGGGCTACACCTTC; CDR3aa: CASSETGWRGYTF
v_gene: TRBV2; abundance: once; d_gene: -; j_gene: TRBJ1-4; CDR3nt: TGTGCCAGCAGTGGAGGAGGAAAAGCTAATGAAAAACTGTTTTTT; CDR3aa: CASSGGGKANEKLFF
v_gene: TRBV5-1; abundance: -; d_gene: -; j_gene: TRBJ2-3; CDR3nt: TGCGCCAGCAGCTTGCTAGCTAGCACAGATACGCAGTATTTT; CDR3aa: CASSLLASTDTQYF
v_gene: TRBV4-3; abundance: -; d_gene: TRBD2; j_gene: TRBJ2-7; CDR3nt: TGCGCCAGCAGCCTCTTACTAGCGGGGGGGACCTACGAGCAGTACTTC; CDR3aa: CASSLLLAGGTYEQYF
v_gene: TRBV5-1; abundance: -; d_gene: -; j_gene: TRBJ1-5; CDR3nt: TGCGCCAGCAGCTTGGCCCGGGGGCAGCCCCAGCATTTT; CDR3aa: CASSLARGQPQHF
v_gene: TRBV29-1; abundance: -; d_gene: -; j_gene: TRBJ1-1; CDR3nt: TGCAGCGCCGGAAGGGGGTCACGACCACCTAACACTGAAGCTTTCTTT; CDR3aa: CSAGRGSRPPNTEAFF
v_gene: TRBV7-7; abundance: once; d_gene: TRBD2; j_gene: TRBJ2-6; CDR3nt: TGTGCCAGCAGCCCAATGGGGGGGAACTCTGGGGCCAACGTCCTGACTTTC; CDR3aa: CASSPMGGNSGANVLTF
v_gene: TRBV7-9; abundance: -; d_gene: -; j_gene: TRBJ2-4; CDR3nt: TGTGCCAGCAGCTCCGATCCGGGACTCCGGGTGGACATTCAGTACTTC; CDR3aa: CASSSDPGLRVDIQYF
v_gene: TRBV28; abundance: -; d_gene: -; j_gene: TRBJ1-1; CDR3nt: TGTGCCAGCATAGACACTGAAGCTTTCTTT; CDR3aa: CASIDTEAFF
v_gene: TRBV6-5; abundance: -; d_gene: TRBD1; j_gene: TRBJ2-5; CDR3nt: TGTGCCAGCAGTTACTTAACAGGGGGCCGGGAGACCCAGTACTTC; CDR3aa: CASSYLTGGRETQYF